The present T cell receptor beta chain was sequenced within a study of response to subunit inactivated influenza vaccine. Study-level results: New T cells are recruited in small numbers by each seasonal influenza vaccination, according to the authors' suggestion.

The germline V gene encodes CDR1 MNHNS and CDR2 SASEGT. This CDR3 spans 14 amino acids. V was trimmed by 6 bases and J by 4 bases, leaving 15 bases between them. TCRdb passed the RT-PCR reads through MiXCR, listing each CDR3 protein once. The sample holds 200,000 to 250,000 distinct CDR3 sequences, 9.5% to 15% seen once. This clonotype was detected a few times. What it recognizes is unknown. The chain combines TRBV6-1 with TRBJ2-5; D remains ambiguous. Source: non-naive T cells sorted from PBMCs, taken 14 to 15 days before vaccination. The TCR was taken from a man between 45 and 60 years old who received an inactivated influenza vaccine. CDR3 nucleotide sequence: TGTGCCAGCAGCGTATCGGTAGGGCTAGAGACCCAGTACTTC. Translating it yields CASSVSVGLETQYF.